A single sample gave rise to the 5 T cell receptor beta chains below, sequenced in a study of T-cell reconstitution after alpha-beta-depleted transplantation in children (dated by TCRdb to between 2015 and 2016). Libraries were prepared through PCR. Instrument used: Illumina HiSeq 2500. TCR libraries were prepared with molecular barcoding, using unique molecular identifiers to normalize TCRbeta repertoire quantification. TCRdb reanalyzed the raw reads on its own, using fastp at Q25 for trimming and MiXCR for clone calling, and kept in-frame beta chains. One record per CDR3 amino acid sequence lists the most common genes and DNA. This sample is represented by 120,000 to 150,000 distinct CDR3 sequences; around 8.5% of them were singletons. The ten largest clones add up to 18% of the sample. This specimen's treatment or condition label, interpreted: allogeneic hematopoietic cell transplantation with graft depleted of TCRalphabeta T cells and CD19 B cells.

This specimen consisted of PBMCs, mostly from graft donor cells, obtained 180 days after TCRalphabeta/CD19-depleted stem cell transplant. The receptor set was obtained from a female patient aged 2-15 years who had a stem cell transplant for congenital amegakaryocytic thrombocytopenia, so the T cells may come from the graft donor.

This clonotype was observed at least ten times. V is TRBV12-3 or TRBV12-4 and J is TRBJ2-5; 8 bases match TRBD2. This CDR3 spans 14 amino acids. Trimming at V came to 5 bases and at J to 5 bases, leaving 7 bases not matched to a gene. Here the CDR3 reads CASSPRGARETQYF. CDR3 coding DNA: TGTGCCAGCAGTCCGCGGGGGGCGAGGGAGACCCAGTACTTC.

This clonotype was picked up many times. DNA for the CDR3: TGTGCCAGCTCACCCCAGACAGGGAACGAGCAGTACTTC. Its translation is CASSPQTGNEQYF. The chain employs TRBV18 and TRBJ2-7; 7 bases align to TRBD1. CDR1 and CDR2 (germline): KGHSH, LQKENI. The V segment lost 3 bases and the J segment 5 bases; nucleotides outside the gene matches: 4. The CDR3 is made up of 13 amino acids.

This clonotype has a count of ten or more. This sequence joins TRBV18 and TRBJ1-3, with D perhaps TRBD1 (5 bases). Germline CDR1 reads KGHSH; CDR2 reads LQKENI. The CDR3 extends over 17 amino acids. V lost 5 bases and J lost 0, with 17 bases in between. CDR3 residues: CASSNIGRTFSGNTIYF. CDR3 DNA: TGTGCCAGCTCAAATATCGGCAGGACATTCTCTGGAAACACCATATATTTT.

In its sample, this clonotype was seen a few times. The chain couples TRBV5-4 to TRBJ2-7; 11 nucleotides match TRBD1. CDR3 size: 14 residues. CDR1 is SGHNT and CDR2 is YYREEE in the germline V gene (reference sequence). J lost 7 bases, V lost 4 bases, and 7 bases had no gene match. This CDR3 is CASSPGQGALEQYF. In DNA, the CDR3 is TGTGCCAGCAGCCCCGGACAGGGGGCGCTTGAGCAGTACTTC.

This clonotype was counted a few times. The chain has TRBV20-1 and TRBJ2-1; tentatively, D is TRBD2 (5 bases). The V end was cut by 3 bases, the J end by 2 bases, with 14 bases between. Looked up from germline, CDR1 is DFQATT and CDR2 is SNEGSKA (reference sequence). CDR3 size: 15 residues. The CDR3 bases are TGCAGTGCTAGTCCGACACTAGGAGCCTACAATGAGCAGTTCTTC. It yields the protein CSASPTLGAYNEQFF.